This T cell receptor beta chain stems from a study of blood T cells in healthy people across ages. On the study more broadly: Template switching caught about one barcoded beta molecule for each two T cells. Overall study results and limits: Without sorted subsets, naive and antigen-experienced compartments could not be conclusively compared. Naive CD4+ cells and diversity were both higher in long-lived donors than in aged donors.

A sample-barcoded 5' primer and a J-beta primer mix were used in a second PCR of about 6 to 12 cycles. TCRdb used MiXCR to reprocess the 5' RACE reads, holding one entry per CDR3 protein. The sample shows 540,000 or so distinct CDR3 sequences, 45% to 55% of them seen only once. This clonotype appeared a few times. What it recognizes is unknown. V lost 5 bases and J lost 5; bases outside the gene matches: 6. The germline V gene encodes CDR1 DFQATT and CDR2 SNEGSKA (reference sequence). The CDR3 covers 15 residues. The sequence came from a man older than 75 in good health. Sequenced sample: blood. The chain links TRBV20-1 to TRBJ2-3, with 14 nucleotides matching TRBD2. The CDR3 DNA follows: TGCAGTGCTTGGCTGACTAGCGGGAGGGAAGATACGCAGTATTTT. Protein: CSAWLTSGREDTQYF.